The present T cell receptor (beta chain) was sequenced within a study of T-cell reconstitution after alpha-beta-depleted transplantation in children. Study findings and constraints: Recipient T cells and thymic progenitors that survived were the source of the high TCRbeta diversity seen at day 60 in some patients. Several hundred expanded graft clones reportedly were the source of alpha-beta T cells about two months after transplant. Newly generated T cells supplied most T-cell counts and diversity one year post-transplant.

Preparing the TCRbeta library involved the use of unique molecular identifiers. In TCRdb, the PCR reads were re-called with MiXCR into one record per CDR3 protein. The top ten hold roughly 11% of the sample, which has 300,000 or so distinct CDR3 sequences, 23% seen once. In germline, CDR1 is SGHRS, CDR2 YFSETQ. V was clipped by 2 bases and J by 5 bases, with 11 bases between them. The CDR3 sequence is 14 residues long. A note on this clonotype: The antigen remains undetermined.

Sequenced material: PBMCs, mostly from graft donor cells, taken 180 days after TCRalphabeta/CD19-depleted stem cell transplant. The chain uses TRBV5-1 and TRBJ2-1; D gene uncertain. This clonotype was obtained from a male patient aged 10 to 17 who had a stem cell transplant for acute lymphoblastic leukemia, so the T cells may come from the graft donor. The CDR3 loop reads CASSLPGQHNEQFF. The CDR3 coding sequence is TGCGCCAGCAGCTTACCGGGCCAACACAATGAGCAGTTCTTC.